This T cell receptor (beta chain) emerged from a study of T cell clones after liver transplantation. Background on the study: Liver transplant recipients had immunosuppression withdrawal attempted within 2 years. Study outcomes and limitations: Circulating graft-donor-reactive CD4 TCRbeta sequences fell significantly post-transplant in 5 of 8 subjects. Compared with third party-reactive sequences, donor-reactive ones declined more, independent of withdrawal success.

Measured with immunoSEQ multiplex PCR; TCRdb has only the in-frame clones, and not every one. The sample carries approximately 68,000 clones, 75% to 90% recorded once. CDR1 and CDR2 from the germline V gene are LGHNA and YSLEER. V trimming: 4 bases; J trimming: 6 bases; junction bases outside the gene matches: 15. The CDR3 has 17 residues. Comment on this clone: Its antigen remains unknown.

This sequence was found in a human donor who received a liver transplant. Sequenced material: CD4+ T cells from blood, taken before liver transplant. This sequence joins TRBV4-3 and TRBJ1-1; 9 bases line up with TRBD1. As DNA, the CDR3 is TGCGCCAGCAGCCGGAATTTGGGACAGGGTACGAAGGCTGAAGCTTTCTTT. Its protein product is CASSRNLGQGTKAEAFF.